The clone carrying this T cell receptor beta chain was found a few times. The data were obtained in a study of CD8+CD57+ T cells in acquired aplastic anemia. V was shortened by 3 bases and J by 5 bases, with 13 bases between the two germline ends. This CDR3 comprises 14 residues. Genomic DNA acted as the template from which TCR beta VDJ combination and CDR3 sequence profiling were carried out. TCRdb called the reads again in MiXCR, with one record for every CDR3 protein. The sample lists under 200,000 distinct CDR3 sequences; 71% were seen once. Previously, flow cytometry had revealed CD8+CD57+ cell expansion in the patients chosen for sequencing.

The chain links TRBV12-3 or TRBV12-4 to TRBJ1-1; D is unresolved. Sequenced: sorted CD4+, CD8+, or CD8+CD57+ T cells (not recorded which) from PBMCs. The sequence was obtained from a human donor with aplastic anemia. DNA of the CDR3: TGTGCCAGCAGTTTTGGACTGGTATGGACTGAAGCTTTCTTT. It specifies CASSFGLVWTEAFF.